Following are 3 T cell receptor beta chains from one sample sequenced in a study of T-cell memory formation after mild COVID-19. TCRdb reanalysed the 5' RACE reads using MiXCR and keeps one entry per CDR3 protein. The table shows just under 550,000 distinct CDR3 sequences, with around 20% occurring only once. The sequenced material came from PBMCs or a T cell subset sorted from them (not recorded which). These TCRs come from an adult woman who had mild COVID-19 (a few samples of this study predate the infection). Cell type and time point are not known.

This clonotype was observed at least ten times. The V and J genes are TRBV18 and TRBJ1-1; a weak D match, TRBD1 (5 bases). Germline CDR1 is KGHSH and CDR2 is LQKENI. The V end was cut by 1 base, the J end by 1 base, with 7 bases between. The CDR3 loop spans 14 amino acids. Here the CDR3 DNA reads TGTGCCAGCTCACCACAGGGGAGGAACACTGAAGCTTTCTTT. Translating it yields CASSPQGRNTEAFF. The entire variable domain, with the rest obtained from reference TRBV18 and TRBJ1-1, is as follows: NAGVMQNPRHLVRRRGQEARLRCSPMKGHSHVYWYRQLPEEGLKFMVYLQKENIIDESGMPKERFSAEFPKEGPSILRIQQVVRGDSAAYFCASSPQGRNTEAFFGQGTRLTVV.

The rearrangement uses TRBV4-3 and TRBJ2-7; the D gene could be TRBD1 or TRBD2 (5 bases each). Germline assignment: CDR1 LGHNA and CDR2 YSLEER. This CDR3 is built from 15 residues. The ends were cut back, 1 base at V and 3 bases at J, with 13 bases in the middle. This CDR3 reads CASSQGVGERYEQYF. The CDR3, as DNA: TGCGCCAGCAGCCAAGGGGTGGGGGAGCGCTACGAGCAGTACTTC.

The rearrangement uses TRBV7-2 and TRBJ2-4; maybe TRBD1 (5 bases). The V gene's germline CDR1 is SGHTA and CDR2 FQGNSA. The CDR3 has 14 amino acids. Trimming left V 0 bases short and J 6 bases short, with 9 bases between. For the CDR3, the DNA is TGTGCCAGCAGCTTAGCGCATCAGGGAAACATTCAGTACTTC. The encoded protein is CASSLAHQGNIQYF.